This is a list of T cell receptor beta chains from one sample in a study of blood T cells in healthy people across ages. In TCRdb, the 5' RACE reads were re-called with MiXCR into one record per CDR3 protein. Of 890,000 or so distinct CDR3 sequences listed, 55% to 65% are singletons. Sequencing was performed on blood. These receptors were collected from a man aged 25 to 45 in good health. Each CDR3 is given with its conserved first and last residue. The D gene is left open where the match is weak. Clone size is given for some rows only: seen once, a few or many times, or a class if the clone is expanded.

TRBV5-1	TRBD1	-	TRBJ1-1	17	CASGAGTGLFVNTEAFF	TGCGCCAGCGGCGCCGGGACAGGGCTCTTCGTGAACACTGAAGCTTTCTTT
TRBV10-3	TRBD1	-	TRBJ1-2	15	CAITQGQGSNYGYTF	TGTGCCATCACTCAAGGACAGGGATCTAACTATGGCTACACCTTC
TRBV28	-	-	TRBJ1-2	14	CASRYGEQLYGYTF	TGTGCCAGCAGATATGGGGAACAGCTCTATGGCTACACCTTC
TRBV4-3	-	-	TRBJ2-5	15	CASSQDVEPGNEQYF	TGCGCCAGCAGCCAAGATGTAGAGCCAGGGAATGAGCAGTACTTC
TRBV5-5	-	few	TRBJ2-5	15	CASSLRSQGQETQYF	TGTGCCAGCAGCTTGAGGTCCCAGGGGCAAGAGACCCAGTACTTC
TRBV4-2	-	-	TRBJ2-3	15	CASSNIGGQTDTQYF	TGTGCCAGCAGCAATATCGGGGGCCAAACAGATACGCAGTATTTT
TRBV13	-	-	TRBJ1-6	15	CASSLAPRGNSPLHF	TGTGCCAGCAGCTTAGCCCCCAGGGGCAATTCACCCCTCCACTTT
TRBV7-9	-	-	TRBJ2-7	17	CASSTRYGGDSFYEQYF	TGTGCCAGCAGCACGAGATACGGGGGGGACAGTTTCTACGAGCAGTACTTC
TRBV24-1	TRBD1	-	TRBJ1-2	14	CATSDRDSYYGYTF	TGTGCCACCAGTGATCGGGACAGCTACTATGGCTACACCTTC
TRBV2	-	-	TRBJ2-1	13	CASSERIGGEQFF	TGTGCCAGCAGTGAACGTATTGGGGGTGAGCAGTTCTTC
TRBV9	TRBD1	-	TRBJ1-4	16	CASSVASAGGYEKLFF	TGTGCCAGCAGCGTAGCTTCGGCAGGGGGATATGAAAAACTGTTTTTT
TRBV7-2	-	-	TRBJ2-3	13	CASSFELTDTQYF	TGTGCCAGCAGCTTCGAGCTAACAGATACGCAGTATTTT
TRBV18	-	-	TRBJ1-6	16	CASSPGPSDFNSPLHF	TGTGCCAGCTCACCCGGACCCTCGGACTTTAATTCACCCCTCCACTTT
TRBV9	-	-	TRBJ2-1	18	CASSGGAPFVGDRNEQFF	TGTGCCAGCAGCGGAGGCGCCCCCTTTGTGGGGGATCGCAATGAGCAGTTCTTC
TRBV20-1	-	once	TRBJ2-4	12	CSARGDLYERYF	TGCAGTGCTAGGGGGGATCTCTACGAGCGGTACTTC
TRBV20-1	-	-	TRBJ1-4	13	CSAQGETNEKLFF	TGCAGTGCCCAAGGCGAGACTAATGAAAAACTGTTTTTT
TRBV7-2	-	many	TRBJ2-1	19	CASSGSGSAGQNSYNEQFF	TGTGCCAGCAGCGGATCCGGGTCGGCAGGACAGAACTCTTACAATGAGCAGTTCTTC
TRBV7-2	TRBD2	-	TRBJ2-1	18	CASSRQSFLAGGLVEQFF	TGTGCCAGCAGCCGGCAGTCGTTTCTAGCGGGGGGGCTGGTTGAGCAGTTCTTC
TRBV6-2/TRBV6-3	-	-	TRBJ2-5	16	CASSYVVSAPQETQYF	TGTGCCAGCAGTTACGTCGTCAGTGCCCCCCAAGAGACCCAGTACTTC
TRBV5-1	-	-	TRBJ1-1	15	CASSRSMGASTEAFF	TGCGCCAGCAGCCGGTCGATGGGGGCGAGCACTGAAGCTTTCTTT
TRBV5-1	TRBD1	-	TRBJ2-1	14	CASSFGQGVGAQFF	TGCGCCAGCAGCTTCGGACAGGGGGTTGGGGCCCAGTTCTTC
TRBV27	-	-	TRBJ2-1	14	CASSAKFTYNEQFF	TGTGCCAGCAGTGCGAAATTCACCTACAATGAGCAGTTCTTC
TRBV4-2	TRBD2	few	TRBJ2-1	18	CASSQGSLAGGRNNEQFF	TGTGCCAGCAGCCAAGGCTCCCTAGCGGGGGGGCGGAACAATGAGCAGTTCTTC
TRBV7-8	TRBD2	-	TRBJ2-7	13	CASGGGPSYEQYF	TGTGCCTCGGGCGGGGGGCCCTCCTACGAGCAGTACTTC
TRBV4-3	TRBD1	-	TRBJ2-2	15	CASSQPGTGIGELFF	TGCGCCAGCAGCCAACCCGGGACAGGGATCGGGGAGCTGTTTTTT
TRBV4-3	TRBD1	few	TRBJ2-7	15	CASSQRTGRSYEQYF	TGCGCCAGCAGCCAACGGACAGGGCGATCCTACGAGCAGTACTTC